This section outlines one TCR beta chain sequence together with its context. The data originate from a study of graft-versus-host responses after intestinal transplantation. Trimming pared 1 base from V and 3 bases from J, leaving 19 bases between. The CDR3 is 18 amino acids. The germline CDR1 and CDR2 sequences are MNHNS and SASEGT. Some clones are missing from TCRdb's copy, which holds only in-frame ones; the method was immunoSEQ multiplex PCR. This sample has about 9,800 clones, with around 84% found just once. Intraepithelial plus lamina propria lymphocytes were released by processing graft tissue.

The genes are TRBV6-1 and TRBJ1-5, with TRBD1 as a possible D gene (5 bases). The receptor's source is a human patient who received an intestinal transplant, so some T cells may come from the graft donor. Sequencing used ileum tissue, obtained about 520 days after intestinal transplant. The CDR3 DNA is TGTGCCAGCAGTGAAGGCCGGTGGGGGATGGGGTACAATCAGCCCCAGCATTTT. It is translated as CASSEGRWGMGYNQPQHF.